A single sample is the source of the 17 T cell receptor beta chains below, sequenced in a study of blood T cell repertoires in COVID-19 (dated by TCRdb to about 2020). The library came from the immunoSEQ multiplex PCR assay. Held by TCRdb, this immuneACCESS table contains in-frame sequences only and omits some clones. Under half of the omission traces to an unresolved V gene where checked; the cause of the rest is unknown. The sample includes 150,000 to 200,000 clones, with roughly 77% observed a single time. Less than 7% of the sample belongs to the ten largest clones. Sequencing used peripheral blood. The receptors stem from a woman aged 40 to 50 with COVID-19, enrolled during active disease.

CDR3 protein: CASSLGTGAAGTEAFF. CDR3 nucleotides: TGTGCCAGCAGCTTGGGAACAGGGGCGGCAGGCACTGAAGCTTTCTTT. The genes are TRBV5-4 and TRBJ1-1, with 7 bases aligning to TRBD1. Losses at the gene ends were 0 bases for V and 4 bases for J; bases not matched to a gene: 9. The CDR3 runs 16 residues. Germline V gives CDR1 SGHNT, CDR2 YYREEE (reference sequence).

The table lists this clone with a count of one. CDR3 DNA sequence: TGTGCCAGCAGCCACCAGAACACCGGGGAGCTGTTTTTT. It yields the protein CASSHQNTGELFF. V usage is TRBV4-2 and J usage is TRBJ2-2; D call uncertain. Trimming pared 3 bases from V and 1 base from J, leaving 3 bases between. The CDR3 totals 13 residues. From germline, CDR1 is LGHNA and CDR2 YNFKEQ.

The rearrangement joins TRBV5-1 to TRBJ1-1, with D possibly matching TRBD1 (5 bases). The CDR3 is made up of 12 amino acids. Deletions cut 7 bases from V and 6 bases from J, with 13 bases between. Germline CDR1 SGHRS, CDR2 YFSETQ. The CDR3 nucleotides are TGCGCCAGCGGACAATACAGATCTGAAGCTTTCTTT. The encoded protein is CASGQYRSEAFF.

V gene TRBV5-1 combines with J gene TRBJ1-1; 7 positions agree with TRBD1. CDR1 is SGHRS and CDR2 is YFSETQ in the germline V gene. The V segment lost 8 bases and the J segment 6 bases; nucleotides outside the gene matches: 10. The CDR3 length is 13 residues. CDR3 sequence reads: CASTQGFFAEAFF. The CDR3 coding sequence is TGCGCCAGTACACAGGGGTTCTTTGCTGAAGCTTTCTTT.

The CDR3 is CASSQDRARTNEKLFF. The CDR3, as DNA: TGTGCCAGCAGCCAAGACAGGGCGAGGACTAATGAAAAACTGTTTTTT. The J gene is TRBJ1-4, the V gene TRBV4-2, with D possibly matching TRBD1 (5 bases). CDR1 and CDR2 from the germline V gene are LGHNA and YNFKEQ. V was clipped by 0 bases and J by 2 bases, with 10 bases between them. This CDR3 contains 16 residues.

The CDR3: CATSRVTRALYNEQFF. As DNA, the CDR3 is TGTGCCACCAGCAGAGTAACGAGGGCCCTTTACAATGAGCAGTTCTTC. The chain has TRBV15 and TRBJ2-1, with D tentatively TRBD2 (5 bases). V lost 1 base, J lost 4 bases, and 14 bases lay in between. The CDR3 spans 16 residues. CDR1 and CDR2 (germline): LNHNV, YYDKDF (reference sequence).

The DNA for the CDR3 is TGTGCCAGCAGCGGGGGTAGAGGGAGTTCGAACACCGGGGAGCTGTTTTTT. This codes for CASSGGRGSSNTGELFF. This rearrangement joins TRBV9 to TRBJ2-2; D might be TRBD2 (5 bases). V was trimmed by 3 bases and J by 0 bases, leaving 15 bases between them. CDR1 and CDR2 (germline): SGDLS, YYNGEE. The CDR3 runs to 17 residues.

The chain carries TRBV25-1 and TRBJ1-2; perhaps TRBD1 as D (6 bases). V gave up 5 bases and J gave up 6 bases, with 19 bases separating them. CDR1 MGHDK and CDR2 SYGVNS come from the germline V gene. CDR3 length equals 15 residues. The chain's CDR3 is CASSNTGSSWHGYTF. The CDR3 DNA sequence: TGTGCCAGCAGTAACACAGGGAGTTCCTGGCATGGCTACACCTTC.

The V and J genes are TRBV5-4 and TRBJ2-1; 9 positions match TRBD1. J was trimmed by 0 bases and V by 4 bases; bases with no gene match: 5. Looked up from germline, CDR1 is SGHNT and CDR2 is YYREEE (reference sequence). The CDR3 is 16 residues long. This chain's CDR3 is CASSRTGASSYNEQFF. As DNA, the CDR3 is TGTGCCAGCAGCCGGACAGGGGCAAGCTCCTACAATGAGCAGTTCTTC.

The chain couples TRBV5-1 to TRBJ2-7, with D possibly being TRBD1 (5 bases). The CDR3 contains 14 residues. CDR1 and CDR2 from the germline V gene are SGHRS and YFSETQ. V was pared by 2 bases and J by 5 bases, with 14 bases between. The CDR3 protein is CASSFRGPGDEQYF. The CDR3 DNA reads TGCGCCAGCAGCTTTAGGGGCCCCGGCGACGAGCAGTACTTC.

This chain uses TRBV30 with TRBJ2-7, with D possibly being TRBD2 (5 bases). Germline assignment: CDR1 GTSNPN and CDR2 SVGIG (reference sequence). The CDR3 contains 12 residues. Trimming removed 5 bases at V and 6 bases at J, with 14 bases between. CDR3 nucleotides: TGTGCCTGGGGTCAAATTGCGGGCGAGCAGTACTTC. Translation gives CAWGQIAGEQYF.

In this sample, this clone turned up once. The chain has TRBV3-1 (or the pseudogene TRBV3-2) and TRBJ1-6; TRBD1 aligns across 10 bases. V lost 4 bases and J lost 9; bases outside the gene matches: 9. Germline V gene data show CDR1 as LGHDT and CDR2 as YNNKEL (reference sequence). The CDR3 length is 16 residues. CDR3 nucleotides: TGTGCCAGCAGCCGGCTGACAGGGGGCGTCCGTTCACCCCTCCACTTT. Translated: CASSRLTGGVRSPLHF.

The chain combines TRBV9 with TRBJ1-2; D is perhaps TRBD1 (5 bases). V dropped 0 bases and J dropped 7 bases, with 13 bases sitting between them. Per the germline V gene, CDR1 is SGDLS and CDR2 is YYNGEE. The CDR3 has 14 residues. CDR3 protein: CASSVGSGEFGYTF. In nucleotides, the CDR3 is TGTGCCAGCAGCGTAGGGTCGGGGGAGTTTGGCTACACCTTC.

The chain uses TRBV9 and TRBJ2-1; 7 bases match TRBD2. Trimming removed 4 bases from V and 0 bases from J; junction bases left unmatched: 13. CDR1 SGDLS and CDR2 YYNGEE come from the germline V gene. The CDR3 length is 18 residues. Here the CDR3 reads CASSNLMGGSHSYNEQFF. CDR3 DNA: TGTGCCAGCAGCAATTTAATGGGAGGGAGCCACTCCTACAATGAGCAGTTCTTC.

This clone showed up just a few times. The rearrangement uses TRBV29-1 and TRBJ2-4; a possible D gene is TRBD2 (5 bases). The germline gives CDR1 SQVTM, CDR2 ANQGSEA. CDR3 length: 13 residues. V was cut by 6 bases and J by 3 bases, with 12 bases left in between. The CDR3 reads CSVETAGKNIQYF. CDR3 nucleotide sequence: TGCAGCGTGGAGACGGCGGGCAAAAACATTCAGTACTTC.

The CDR3 region is CASITGGRCYTF. CDR3 DNA sequence: TGCGCCAGCATAACAGGGGGCAGGTGCTACACCTTC. The chain couples TRBV4-3 to TRBJ1-2; 9 nucleotides agree with TRBD1. J was trimmed by 9 bases and V by 7 bases; bases with no gene match: 6. The germline CDR1 and CDR2 sequences are LGHNA and YSLEER. The CDR3 contains 12 residues.

J is TRBJ1-3 and V is TRBV18, with 8 bases identical to TRBD1. CDR3 length equals 17 residues. The V gene end was trimmed by 2 bases and the J gene end by 1 base; junction bases not matched to a gene: 7. Germline CDR1 reads KGHSH; CDR2 reads LQKENI. The CDR3 region has the DNA TGTGCCAGCTCACCATTCACAGGGGGAGAGTCTGGAAACACCATATATTTT. The encoded protein is CASSPFTGGESGNTIYF.